This passage covers 16 T cell receptor beta chains from one sample sequenced in a study of blood T cells in healthy people across ages. A J-beta primer mix and a sample-barcoded 5' primer were used in a second PCR of roughly 7 to 12 cycles. MiXCR, run by TCRdb on the 5' RACE reads, gives a single entry per CDR3 protein. Here the sample spans 2 million or so distinct CDR3 sequences, less than 50% being singletons. Sequenced: blood. Receptors were obtained from a woman aged 35 to 49 in good health.

A few counts support this clonotype. The chain joins TRBV7-9 to TRBJ2-4; TRBD1 aligns across 7 bases. Near its end, the DNA agrees better with TRBJ2-5, so the J call may be wrong. The CDR3 has 14 amino acids. Per the germline V gene, CDR1 is SEHNR and CDR2 is FQNEAQ (reference sequence). CDR3 region: CASSDRDRKETQYF. Written as DNA, the CDR3 is TGTGCCAGCAGCGACCGGGACAGAAAAGAGACCCAGTACTTC.

This sequence joins TRBV6-5 and TRBJ2-5; 9 bases line up with TRBD2. Germline-derived CDR1 and CDR2 are MNHEY and SVGAGI. V lost 6 bases, J lost 2 bases, and 10 bases stayed unmatched. The CDR3 spans 16 residues. CDR3 sequence reads: CASSGLAGGIQETQYF. The CDR3 region has the DNA TGTGCCAGCAGCGGCCTTGCGGGGGGGATTCAAGAGACCCAGTACTTC.

The genes are TRBV29-1 and TRBJ2-7; the D gene is possibly TRBD1 (7 bases). Between the trimmed V and J ends, which lost 7 bases and 2 bases, there was a span of 24 bases. The CDR3 consists of 16 residues. CDR1 is SQVTM, CDR2 ANQGSEA, per germline. CDR3 DNA: TGCAGCGCGAAGGGGGCAGGGGAGGACGGGCCCTACGAGCAGTACTTC. The encoded protein is CSAKGAGEDGPYEQYF.

The V and J genes are TRBV10-3 and TRBJ1-4, with 9 bases aligning to TRBD1. CDR1 ENHRY and CDR2 SYGVKD come from the germline V gene. The CDR3 is 14 amino acids. The V segment lost 6 bases and the J segment 8 bases; nucleotides outside the gene matches: 7. CDR3 in DNA: TGTGCCATCAGCGCCGGGACAGGGAACGAAAAACTGTTTTTT. This codes for CAISAGTGNEKLFF.

The rearrangement uses TRBV20-1 and TRBJ2-3, with D perhaps TRBD2 (5 bases). Looked up from germline, CDR1 is DFQATT and CDR2 is SNEGSKA (reference sequence). CDR3 length equals 14 residues. V lost 3 bases and J lost 2, with 12 bases in between. CDR3 loop: CSASPSDYTDTQYF. DNA for the CDR3: TGCAGTGCTAGTCCGAGCGACTACACAGATACGCAGTATTTT.

The chain employs TRBV12-3 or TRBV12-4 and TRBJ1-6; D gene uncertain. V lost 3 bases, J lost 0 bases, and 9 bases lay in between. CDR3 length equals 16 residues. CDR3 in DNA: TGTGCCAGCAGTTTCGGCGGGAGCTCCTATAATTCACCCCTCCACTTT. Amino acid sequence: CASSFGGSSYNSPLHF.

The CDR3 DNA follows: TGCAGTGCTAGGCCGGGGGGGAGCACAGATACGCAGTATTTT. Translating gives CSARPGGSTDTQYF. The rearrangement links TRBV20-1 to TRBJ2-3; 8 bases are a match to TRBD2. The CDR3 sequence is 14 residues long. The junction had 2 bases not matched to a gene; V was cut back by 3 bases and J by 0 bases. Germline CDR1 reads DFQATT; CDR2 reads SNEGSKA (reference sequence).

J is TRBJ2-4 and V is TRBV6-1; D possibly corresponds to TRBD2 (7 bases). The J call may be wrong; the DNA end is better matched by TRBJ2-7. This CDR3 contains 15 residues. Germline CDR1 reads MNHNS; CDR2 reads SASEGT. CDR3 protein: CAGERGGLTTYEQYF. The CDR3 coding sequence is TGTGCCGGCGAAAGGGGGGGGCTTACTACCTACGAGCAGTACTTC.

The chain joins TRBV4-2 to TRBJ2-1; 8 positions match TRBD2. Germline loops: CDR1 LGHNA, CDR2 YNFKEQ. The V segment lost 1 base and the J segment 8 bases; nucleotides outside the gene matches: 4. The CDR3 spans 14 residues. The CDR3 protein is CASSQARGGHEQFF. DNA of the CDR3: TGTGCCAGCAGCCAAGCTCGGGGGGGTCATGAGCAGTTCTTC.

This chain connects TRBV29-1 to TRBJ2-1, with 8 bases identical to TRBD2. Trimming at V came to 3 bases and at J to 7 bases, leaving 5 bases not matched to a gene. The CDR3 extends over 13 amino acids. From germline, CDR1 is SQVTM and CDR2 ANQGSEA. CDR3 amino acids: CSVEGLVVNEQFF. CDR3 DNA: TGCAGCGTTGAGGGACTAGTAGTGAATGAGCAGTTCTTC.

The V gene is TRBV29-1, the J gene TRBJ2-6; D is ambiguous. In germline, CDR1 is SQVTM, CDR2 ANQGSEA. This CDR3 has 16 residues. Trimming stripped 7 bases from V and 4 bases from J, with 20 bases between. The CDR3 is CSAFMVGSSGANVLTF. The CDR3 DNA reads TGCAGCGCGTTTATGGTCGGCTCTTCAGGGGCCAACGTCCTGACTTTC.

This chain connects TRBV28 to TRBJ1-1, with D perhaps TRBD1 (5 bases). Trimming stripped 8 bases from V and 5 bases from J, with 18 bases between. This CDR3 is built from 14 residues. Germline assignment: CDR1 MDHEN and CDR2 SYDVKM. The CDR3 coding sequence is TGTGCCAGCGTTTTCGCGGGGGGAAGGACTGAAGCTTTCTTT. It translates to CASVFAGGRTEAFF.

A few counts support this clonotype. The V call is TRBV4-2, the J call TRBJ1-2; D perhaps matches TRBD1 (5 bases). Trimming cost V 6 bases and J 6 bases, with 17 bases left between them. CDR1 is LGHNA and CDR2 is YNFKEQ in the germline V gene. The length of the CDR3 is 14 residues. For the CDR3, the DNA is TGTGCCAGCAGTCAGCAGGGTCGGGAGAATGGCTACACCTTC. This codes for CASSQQGRENGYTF.

The V call is TRBV13, the J call TRBJ2-7; TRBD2 matches 10 bases. V gave up 4 bases and J gave up 1 base; unmatched junction bases: 10. The V gene's germline CDR1 is PRHDT and CDR2 FYEKMQ (reference sequence). CDR3 size: 17 residues. The CDR3: CASSSGLGLAASYEQYF. CDR3 DNA: TGTGCCAGCAGCTCAGGGTTAGGACTAGCGGCATCCTACGAGCAGTACTTC.

In this sample, this clonotype turned up a few times. V is TRBV7-2 and J is TRBJ2-1, with TRBD2 matching 7 bases. The CDR3 is 14 amino acids. V shed 8 bases, J shed 0 bases, and the junction held 4 bases outside the gene matches. Germline V gene lookup returns CDR1 SGHTA and CDR2 FQGNSA. CDR3 protein: CASRRGYSYNEQFF. The CDR3 nucleotides read TGTGCCAGCCGGCGGGGGTACTCCTACAATGAGCAGTTCTTC.

The sample holds a few counts of this clonotype. J is TRBJ2-7 and V is TRBV4-1; D gene uncertain. This CDR3 has 13 residues. CDR1 is MGHRA and CDR2 is YSYEKL in the germline V gene. Trimming stripped 0 bases from V and 5 bases from J, with 8 bases between. The CDR3 reads CASSQDPADEQYF. The CDR3 DNA follows: TGCGCCAGCAGCCAAGATCCGGCGGACGAGCAGTACTTC.